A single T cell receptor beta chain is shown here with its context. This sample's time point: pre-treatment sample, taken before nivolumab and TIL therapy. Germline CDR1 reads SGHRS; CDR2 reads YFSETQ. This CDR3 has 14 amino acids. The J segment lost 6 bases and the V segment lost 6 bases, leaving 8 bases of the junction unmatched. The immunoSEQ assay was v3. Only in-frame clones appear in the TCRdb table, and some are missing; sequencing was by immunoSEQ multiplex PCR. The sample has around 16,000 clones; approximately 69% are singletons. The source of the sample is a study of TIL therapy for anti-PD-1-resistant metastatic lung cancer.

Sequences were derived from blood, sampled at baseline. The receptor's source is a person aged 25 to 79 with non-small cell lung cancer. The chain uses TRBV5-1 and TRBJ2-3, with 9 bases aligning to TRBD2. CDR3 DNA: TGCGCCAGCACCTCGACAGGGACTAGCGATACGCAGTATTTT. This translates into CASTSTGTSDTQYF.